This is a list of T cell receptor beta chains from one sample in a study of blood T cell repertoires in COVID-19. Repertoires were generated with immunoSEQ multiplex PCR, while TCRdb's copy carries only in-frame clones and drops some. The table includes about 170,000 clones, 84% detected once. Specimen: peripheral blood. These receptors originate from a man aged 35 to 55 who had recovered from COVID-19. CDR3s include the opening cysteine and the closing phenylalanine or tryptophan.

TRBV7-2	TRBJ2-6	CASSGHRTGANVLTF
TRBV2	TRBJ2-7	CASSSDRGPYEQYF
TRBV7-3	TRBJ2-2	CASSFGTGNTGELFF
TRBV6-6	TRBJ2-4	CASSPGQGEDIQYF
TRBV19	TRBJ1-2	CASNQGVGGYTF
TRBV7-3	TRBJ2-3	CASSLEVTDTQYF
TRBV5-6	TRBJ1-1	CASSWGTDEAFF
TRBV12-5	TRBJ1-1	CASGPGTEAFF
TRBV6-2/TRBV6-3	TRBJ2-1	CASSVGLAGLNEQFF
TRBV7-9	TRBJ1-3	CASSPVGAAGNTIYF